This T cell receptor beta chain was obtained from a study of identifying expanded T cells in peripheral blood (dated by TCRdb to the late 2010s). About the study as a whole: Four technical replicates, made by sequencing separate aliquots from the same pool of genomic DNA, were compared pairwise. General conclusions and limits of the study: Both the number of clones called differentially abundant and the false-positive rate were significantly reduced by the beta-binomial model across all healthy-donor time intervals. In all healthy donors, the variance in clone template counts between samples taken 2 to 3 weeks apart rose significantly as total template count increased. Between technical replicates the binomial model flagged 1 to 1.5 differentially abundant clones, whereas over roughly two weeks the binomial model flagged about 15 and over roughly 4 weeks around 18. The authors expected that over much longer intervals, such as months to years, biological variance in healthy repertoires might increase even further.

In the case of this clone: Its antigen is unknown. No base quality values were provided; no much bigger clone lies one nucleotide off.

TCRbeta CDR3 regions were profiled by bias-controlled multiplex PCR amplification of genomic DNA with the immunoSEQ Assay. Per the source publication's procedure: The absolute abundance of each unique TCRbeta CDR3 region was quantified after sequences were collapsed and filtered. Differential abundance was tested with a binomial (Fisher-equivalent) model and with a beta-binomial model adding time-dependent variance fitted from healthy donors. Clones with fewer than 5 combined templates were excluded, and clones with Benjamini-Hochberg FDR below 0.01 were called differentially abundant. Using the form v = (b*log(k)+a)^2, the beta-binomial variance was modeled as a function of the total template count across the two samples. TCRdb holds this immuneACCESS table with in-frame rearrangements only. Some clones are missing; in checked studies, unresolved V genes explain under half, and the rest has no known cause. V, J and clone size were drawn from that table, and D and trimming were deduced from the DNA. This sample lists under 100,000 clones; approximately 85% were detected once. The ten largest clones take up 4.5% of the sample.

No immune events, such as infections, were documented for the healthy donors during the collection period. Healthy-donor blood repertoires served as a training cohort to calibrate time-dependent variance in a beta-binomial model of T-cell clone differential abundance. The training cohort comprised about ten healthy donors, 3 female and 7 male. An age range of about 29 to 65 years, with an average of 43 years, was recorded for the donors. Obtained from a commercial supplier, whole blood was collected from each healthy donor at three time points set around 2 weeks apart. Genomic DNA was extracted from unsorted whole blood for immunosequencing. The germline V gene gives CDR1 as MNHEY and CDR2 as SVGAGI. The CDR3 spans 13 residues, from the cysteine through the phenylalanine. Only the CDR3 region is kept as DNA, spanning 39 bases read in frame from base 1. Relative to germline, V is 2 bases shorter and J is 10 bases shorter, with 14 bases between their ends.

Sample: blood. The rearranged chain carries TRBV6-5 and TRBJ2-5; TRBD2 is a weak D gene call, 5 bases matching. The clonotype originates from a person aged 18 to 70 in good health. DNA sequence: TGTGCCAGCAGTTACCACCGCGACGGGGACCAGTACTTC. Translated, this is CASSYHRDGDQYF.